These 14 T cell receptor beta chains share one sample of origin, sequenced in a study of blood T cells in healthy people across ages. Then a second PCR, running roughly 7 to 11 cycles, was carried out with a sample-barcoded 5' primer and a J-beta primer mix. One entry per CDR3 protein, called by TCRdb with MiXCR from the 5' RACE reads. The data hold 1,100,000 or so distinct CDR3 sequences, with under 45% observed a single time. The sample consisted of blood. The receptors come from a woman aged 55-69 years in good health.

This clonotype was picked up a small number of times. The rearrangement links TRBV7-2 to TRBJ2-1; TRBD2 agrees at 7 bases. The length of the CDR3 is 17 residues. Germline trimming cut 8 bases from V and 0 bases from J; bases unmatched to any gene: 13. Germline CDR1 and CDR2: SGHTA and FQGNSA. The chain's CDR3 is CASRRAGVTSSYNEQFF. CDR3 sequence (DNA): TGTGCCAGCCGGAGGGCGGGAGTGACGTCCTCCTACAATGAGCAGTTCTTC.

This rearrangement joins TRBV7-9 to TRBJ2-4; the D gene is possibly TRBD1 (7 bases). Germline V gene sequence: CDR1 SEHNR, CDR2 FQNEAQ (reference sequence). V gave up 3 bases and J gave up 8 bases, with 11 bases separating them. The CDR3 spans 13 residues. CDR3 DNA: TGTGCCAGCAGCTTTGTCAGGGGGGACATTCAGTACTTC. Protein: CASSFVRGDIQYF.

With respect to this clonotype: The junction departs from the called germline gene at one end, perhaps through a read error. The V call is TRBV5-1, the J call TRBJ2-2; D not certain. This CDR3 has 12 residues. Looked up from germline, CDR1 is SGHRS and CDR2 is YFSETQ. The CDR3 nucleotides read TGTGCCAGCAGTTTTTCCACCGGGGAGCTGTTTTTT. Protein sequence: CASSFSTGELFF. The full variable domain, rest sourced from reference TRBV5-1 and TRBJ2-2, is KAGVTQTPRYLIKTRGQQVTLSCSPISGHRSVSWYQQTPGQGLQFLFEYFSETQRNKGNFPGRFSGRQFSNSRSEMNVSTLELGDSALYLCASSFSTGELFFGEGSRLTVL.

This clonotype has just one count. This chain connects TRBV27 to TRBJ1-5, with 7 bases identical to TRBD1. With V trimmed by 3 bases and J by 1 base, 12 bases remained unmatched. The length of the CDR3 is 18 residues. Germline CDR1 reads MNHEY; CDR2 reads SMNVEV (reference sequence). CDR3 residues: CASSLKPQGGVSNQPQHF. The CDR3 bases are TGTGCCAGCAGTTTGAAACCCCAGGGGGGAGTCAGCAATCAGCCCCAGCATTTT.

The count of this clonotype is one. The V call is TRBV6-6, the J call TRBJ2-7; TRBD2 aligns across 7 bases. The V and J ends lost 4 bases and 2 bases, in that order; junction bases with no gene match: 8. The CDR3 covers 15 residues. Germline V CDR1 and CDR2: MNHNY, SVGAGI (reference sequence). CDR3 coding DNA: TGTGCCAGCAGTTCTCGATCCGGGGGGACCTACGAGCAGTACTTC. Translation gives CASSSRSGGTYEQYF.

V is TRBV12-5 and J is TRBJ2-7; D may be TRBD2 (7 bases). The V end lost 5 bases, the J end lost 2 bases, and 19 bases lay between the germline ends. The CDR3 runs 16 residues. CDR1 and CDR2 (germline): LGHNT, FRNRAP. Here the CDR3 reads CASGPRGGGSTYEQYF. The CDR3 nucleotides read TGTGCTAGTGGTCCCCGAGGGGGGGGAAGTACCTACGAGCAGTACTTC.

This clonotype occurred a few times. The chain recombines TRBV29-1 with TRBJ2-7; D perhaps matches TRBD1 (6 bases). This CDR3 has 13 amino acids. Looked up from germline, CDR1 is SQVTM and CDR2 is ANQGSEA. Trimming removed 7 bases at V and 0 bases at J, with 13 bases between. The CDR3 loop reads CSARTVSSYEQYF. The CDR3, as DNA: TGCAGCGCCCGGACAGTGAGCTCCTACGAGCAGTACTTC.

This clonotype was observed a few times. The chain combines TRBV6-2 or TRBV6-3 with TRBJ2-1, with TRBD2 identical over 13 bases. CDR1 is MNHEY, CDR2 SVGEGT, per germline. CDR3 length: 13 residues. The ends lost 10 bases at V and 7 bases at J; junction bases unmatched: 4. The CDR3 nucleotides read TGTGCCACACGGACTAGCGGGAGTAATGAGCAGTTCTTC. It specifies CATRTSGSNEQFF.

In its sample, this clonotype was seen a few times. The chain links TRBV9 to TRBJ2-3; tentative D call: TRBD2 (6 bases). CDR3 size: 16 residues. Germline V gene lookup returns CDR1 SGDLS and CDR2 YYNGEE. Trimming took 4 bases from V and 5 from J, leaving 20 bases between them. CDR3 in DNA: TGTGCCAGCAGCCCCCGAGCGGGCTCCGGCGGAGATACGCAGTATTTT. Amino acids: CASSPRAGSGGDTQYF.

The chain joins TRBV27 to TRBJ2-3; 10 bases are a match to TRBD1. V was clipped by 2 bases and J by 2 bases; unmatched bases: 4. The germline CDR1 and CDR2 sequences are MNHEY and SMNVEV (reference sequence). This CDR3 comprises 16 residues. For the CDR3, the DNA is TGTGCCAGCAGTTTAGCCGGGACAGGGGCCACAGATACGCAGTATTTT. It codes for CASSLAGTGATDTQYF.

This clonotype appeared once. The CDR3: CASASDRVGYGYTF. The CDR3 DNA sequence: TGTGCTAGTGCCAGCGACAGGGTCGGGTATGGCTACACCTTC. V gene TRBV12-5 combines with J gene TRBJ1-2; the match to TRBD1 covers 7 bases. The CDR3 is made up of 14 amino acids. V lost 7 bases, J lost 5 bases, and 10 bases stayed unmatched. The germline CDR1 and CDR2 sequences are LGHNT and FRNRAP. Full variable domain (outside the CDR3, taken from reference TRBV12-5 and TRBJ1-2): DARVTQTPRHKVTEMGQEVTMRCQPILGHNTVFWYRQTMMQGLELLAYFRNRAPLDDSGMPKDRFSAEMPDATLATLKIQPSEPRDSAVYFCASASDRVGYGYTFGSGTRLTVV.

This chain links TRBV6-2 or TRBV6-3 with TRBJ2-3; 9 nucleotides match TRBD1. This CDR3 comprises 16 residues. The V and J ends lost 5 bases and 4 bases, in that order; junction bases with no gene match: 10. Germline V lookup: CDR1 MNHEY, CDR2 SVGEGT. The CDR3 loop reads CASSTSGTGFPDTQYF. CDR3 sequence (DNA): TGTGCCAGCAGTACCTCCGGGACAGGGTTCCCAGATACGCAGTATTTT.

The chain is built from TRBV5-1 and TRBJ2-1; TRBD1 aligns across 7 bases. The CDR3 loop spans 17 amino acids. J lost 7 bases, V lost 0 bases, and 13 bases had no gene match. Germline CDR1 reads SGHRS; CDR2 reads YFSETQ. The CDR3 coding sequence is TGCGCCAGCAGCTTGGTCGATCGGGGAACAGGGGAGAATGAGCAGTTCTTC. Residues: CASSLVDRGTGENEQFF.

This clonotype was seen a handful of times. V and J are TRBV2 and TRBJ2-1; the match to TRBD1 covers 9 bases. Germline V gene data show CDR1 as SNHLY and CDR2 as FYNNEI. This CDR3 comprises 13 residues. J gave up 11 bases and V 6 bases, and 8 bases lay outside the gene matches. The CDR3: CASRLRDRDKQFF. In DNA, the CDR3 is TGTGCCAGCAGACTCCGGGACAGGGACAAGCAGTTCTTC. Full variable domain (remainder filled in from reference TRBV2 and TRBJ2-1): EPEVTQTPSHQVTQMGQEVILRCVPISNHLYFYWYRQILGQKVEFLVSFYNNEISEKSEIFDDQFSVERPDGSNFTLKIRSTKLEDSAMYFCASRLRDRDKQFFGPGTRLTVL.